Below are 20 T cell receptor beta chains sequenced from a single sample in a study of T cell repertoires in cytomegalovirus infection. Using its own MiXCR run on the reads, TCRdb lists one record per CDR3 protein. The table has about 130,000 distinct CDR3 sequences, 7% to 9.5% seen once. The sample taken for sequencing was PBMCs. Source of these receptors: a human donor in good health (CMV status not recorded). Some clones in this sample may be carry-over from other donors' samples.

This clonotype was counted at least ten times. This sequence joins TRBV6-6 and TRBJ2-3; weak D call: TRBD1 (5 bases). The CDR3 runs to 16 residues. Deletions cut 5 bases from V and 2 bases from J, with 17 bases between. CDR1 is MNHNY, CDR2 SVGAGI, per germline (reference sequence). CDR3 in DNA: TGTGCCAGCAGTCTTCTTTCGGCAGGGTACACAGATACGCAGTATTTT. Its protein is CASSLLSAGYTDTQYF.

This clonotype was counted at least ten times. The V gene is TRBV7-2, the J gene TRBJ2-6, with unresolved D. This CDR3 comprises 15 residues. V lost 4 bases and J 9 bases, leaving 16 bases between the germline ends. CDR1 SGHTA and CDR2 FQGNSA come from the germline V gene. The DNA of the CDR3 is TGTGCCAGCAGCTATCCGACACCGATCCACAACGTCCTGACTTTC. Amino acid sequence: CASSYPTPIHNVLTF.

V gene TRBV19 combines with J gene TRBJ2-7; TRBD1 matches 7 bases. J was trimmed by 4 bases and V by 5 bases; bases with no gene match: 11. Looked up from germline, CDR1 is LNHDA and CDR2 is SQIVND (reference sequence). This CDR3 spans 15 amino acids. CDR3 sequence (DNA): TGTGCCAGTAGTGCTTCGGGACAGAGTAATTACGAGCAGTACTTC. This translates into CASSASGQSNYEQYF.

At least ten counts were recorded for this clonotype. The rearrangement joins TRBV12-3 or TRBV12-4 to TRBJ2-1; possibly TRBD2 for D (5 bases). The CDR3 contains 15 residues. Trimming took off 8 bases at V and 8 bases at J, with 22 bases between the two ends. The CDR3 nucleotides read TGTGCCAGCTCATTAGGCCCGGGGAAGAGAGATGAGCAGTTCTTC. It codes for CASSLGPGKRDEQFF.

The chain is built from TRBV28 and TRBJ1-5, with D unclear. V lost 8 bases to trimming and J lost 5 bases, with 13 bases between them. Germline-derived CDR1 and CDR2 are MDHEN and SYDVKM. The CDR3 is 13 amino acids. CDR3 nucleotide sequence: TGTGCCAGCTACACGAGGTACGATCAGCCCCAGCATTTT. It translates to CASYTRYDQPQHF.

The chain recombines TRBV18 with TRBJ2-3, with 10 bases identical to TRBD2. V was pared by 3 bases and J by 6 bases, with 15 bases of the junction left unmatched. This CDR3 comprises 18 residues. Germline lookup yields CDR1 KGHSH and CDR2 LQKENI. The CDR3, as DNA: TGTGCCAGCTCACCCGGACTAGCGGCATCCTCTAGCTGGGATACGCAGTATTTT. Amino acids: CASSPGLAASSSWDTQYF.

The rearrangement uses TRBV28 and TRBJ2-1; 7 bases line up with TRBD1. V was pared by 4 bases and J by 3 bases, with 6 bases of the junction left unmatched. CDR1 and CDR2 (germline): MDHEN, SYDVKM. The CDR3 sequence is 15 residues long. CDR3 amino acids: CASSSGQLSYNEQFF. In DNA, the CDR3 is TGTGCCAGCAGTTCGGGACAGCTCAGCTACAATGAGCAGTTCTTC. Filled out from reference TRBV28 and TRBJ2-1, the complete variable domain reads DVKVTQSSRYLVKRTGEKVFLECVQDMDHENMFWYRQDPGLGLRLIYFSYDVKMKEKGDIPEGYSVSREKKERFSLILESASTNQTSMYLCASSSGQLSYNEQFFGPGTRLTVL.

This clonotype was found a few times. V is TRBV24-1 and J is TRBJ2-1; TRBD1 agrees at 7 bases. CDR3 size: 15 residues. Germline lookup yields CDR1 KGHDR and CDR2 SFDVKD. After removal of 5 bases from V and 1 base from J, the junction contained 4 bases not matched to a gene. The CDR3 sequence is CATSGTTGSYNEQFF. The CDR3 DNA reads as TGTGCCACCAGTGGGACGACAGGGTCCTACAATGAGCAGTTCTTC.

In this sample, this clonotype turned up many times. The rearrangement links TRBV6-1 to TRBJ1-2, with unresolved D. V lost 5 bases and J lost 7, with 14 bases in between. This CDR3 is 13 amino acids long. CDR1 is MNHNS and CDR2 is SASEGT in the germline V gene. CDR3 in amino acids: CASSNPPGPGYTF. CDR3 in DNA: TGTGCCAGCAGTAACCCTCCCGGACCTGGCTACACCTTC.

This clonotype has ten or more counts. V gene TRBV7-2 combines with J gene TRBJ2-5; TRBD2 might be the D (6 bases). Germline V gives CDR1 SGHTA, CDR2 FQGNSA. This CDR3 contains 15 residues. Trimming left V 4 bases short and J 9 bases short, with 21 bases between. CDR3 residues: CASSSVGGFEGSQYF. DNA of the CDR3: TGTGCCAGCAGCTCGGTGGGGGGTTTCGAAGGGTCCCAGTACTTC.

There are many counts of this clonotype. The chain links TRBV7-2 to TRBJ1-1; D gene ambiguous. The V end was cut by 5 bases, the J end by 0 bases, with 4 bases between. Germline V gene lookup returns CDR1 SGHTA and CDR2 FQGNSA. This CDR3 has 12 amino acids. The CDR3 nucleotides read TGTGCCAGCAGCCGAGTGAACACTGAAGCTTTCTTT. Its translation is CASSRVNTEAFF.

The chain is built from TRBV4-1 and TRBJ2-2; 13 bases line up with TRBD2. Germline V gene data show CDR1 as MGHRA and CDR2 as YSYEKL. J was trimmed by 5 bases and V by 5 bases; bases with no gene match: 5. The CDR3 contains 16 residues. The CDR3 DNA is TGCGCCAGCAGCTTGACTAGCGGGGGGCGGACCGGGGAGCTGTTTTTT. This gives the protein CASSLTSGGRTGELFF.

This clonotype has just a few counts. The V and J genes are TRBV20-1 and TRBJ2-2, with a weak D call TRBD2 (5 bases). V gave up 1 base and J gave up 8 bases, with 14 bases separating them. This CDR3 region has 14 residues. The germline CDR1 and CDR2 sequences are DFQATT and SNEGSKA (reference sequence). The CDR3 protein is CSARGKRVEGELFF. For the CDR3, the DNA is TGCAGTGCTAGAGGAAAGAGGGTTGAAGGGGAGCTGTTTTTT.

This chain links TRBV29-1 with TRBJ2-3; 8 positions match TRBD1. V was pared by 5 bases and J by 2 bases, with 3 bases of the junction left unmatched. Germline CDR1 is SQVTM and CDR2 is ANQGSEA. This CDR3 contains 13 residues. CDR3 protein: CSVRQGTTDTQYF. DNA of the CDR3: TGCAGCGTTCGACAGGGGACCACAGATACGCAGTATTTT.

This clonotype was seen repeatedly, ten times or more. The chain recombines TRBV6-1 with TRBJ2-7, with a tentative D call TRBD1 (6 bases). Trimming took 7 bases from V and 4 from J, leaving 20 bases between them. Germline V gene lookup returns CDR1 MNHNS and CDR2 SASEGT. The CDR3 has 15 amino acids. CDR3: CASTVITGKGYEQYF. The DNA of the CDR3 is TGTGCCAGCACTGTGATAACAGGGAAGGGATACGAGCAGTACTTC.

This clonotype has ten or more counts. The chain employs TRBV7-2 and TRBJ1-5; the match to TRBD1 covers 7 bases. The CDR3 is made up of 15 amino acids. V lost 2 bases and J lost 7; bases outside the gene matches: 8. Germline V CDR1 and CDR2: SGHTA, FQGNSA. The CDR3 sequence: CASSLIGGGGQPQHF. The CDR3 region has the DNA TGTGCCAGCAGCTTAATAGGGGGCGGAGGGCAGCCCCAGCATTTT.

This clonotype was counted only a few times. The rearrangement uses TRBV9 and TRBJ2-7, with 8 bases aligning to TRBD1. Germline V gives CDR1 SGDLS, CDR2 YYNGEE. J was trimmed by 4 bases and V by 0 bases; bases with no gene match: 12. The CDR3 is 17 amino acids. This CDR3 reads CASSVDPSVQGGYEQYF. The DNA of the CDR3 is TGTGCCAGCAGCGTAGACCCGAGTGTACAGGGGGGATACGAGCAGTACTTC.

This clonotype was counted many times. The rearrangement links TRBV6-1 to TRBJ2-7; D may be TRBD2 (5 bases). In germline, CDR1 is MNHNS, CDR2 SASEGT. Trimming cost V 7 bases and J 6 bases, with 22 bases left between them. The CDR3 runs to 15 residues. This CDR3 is CASTRSGVEVGEQYF. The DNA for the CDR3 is TGTGCCAGCACCCGAAGCGGTGTTGAGGTGGGCGAGCAGTACTTC.

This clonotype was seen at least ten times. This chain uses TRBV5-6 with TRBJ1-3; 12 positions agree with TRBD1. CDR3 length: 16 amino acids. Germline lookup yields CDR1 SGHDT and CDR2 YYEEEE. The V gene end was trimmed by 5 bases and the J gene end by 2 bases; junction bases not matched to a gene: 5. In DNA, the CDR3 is TGTGCCAGCAGTTACCGGGACAGGGGGCCTGGAAACACCATATATTTT. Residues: CASSYRDRGPGNTIYF.

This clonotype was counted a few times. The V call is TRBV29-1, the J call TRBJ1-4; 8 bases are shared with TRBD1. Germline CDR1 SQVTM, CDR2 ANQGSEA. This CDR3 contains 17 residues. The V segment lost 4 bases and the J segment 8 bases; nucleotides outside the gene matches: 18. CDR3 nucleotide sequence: TGCAGCGTTGGATCCCCAAGGGGGCAGGGGGCAGGAGAAAAACTGTTTTTT. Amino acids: CSVGSPRGQGAGEKLFF.